The source of this T cell receptor beta chain is a study of shared clonotypes between healthy human individuals. General study points: In general, naive subsets displayed greater estimated richness than memory subsets did.

Donors comprised only Caucasian adults living in Nashville, Tennessee. Remarks on this clone: What it binds is unknown.

Germline V CDR1 and CDR2: GTSNPN, SVGIG (reference sequence). The ends were cut back, 0 bases at V and 5 bases at J, with 13 bases in the middle. This CDR3 is built from 14 residues. Researchers ran the assay at a deep level. Each subset's genomic DNA was shared equally among a number of immunoSEQ plates. Measured with immunoSEQ multiplex PCR; TCRdb has only the in-frame clones, and not every one. The repertoire holds 1 million to 1.2 million clones, with approximately 80% as singletons. The chain employs TRBV30 and TRBJ2-5; either TRBD1 or TRBD2 may fit D (7 bases each). Specimen: memory CD4+ T cells from PBMCs. The subset here: CD45RA-negative fraction. This clonotype was obtained from a young man in good health. Some clones in this sample may be carry-over from other donors' samples. The CDR3: CAWSVRQGGETQYF. CDR3 bases: TGTGCCTGGAGTGTGCGGCAGGGGGGGGAGACCCAGTACTTC.